This T cell receptor beta chain was recorded in a study of Tregs in tolerant kidney transplant recipients. Only in-frame clones appear in the TCRdb table, and some are missing; sequencing was by immunoSEQ multiplex PCR. The sample carries about 46,000 clones, about 90% recorded once. CD4+CD25+CD127- Tregs, CD4+CD25- non-Tregs, CD4 and CD8 cells were sorted. An overnight rest at 37°C with around 200 IU/ml IL-2 preceded regulatory T cell sorting from thawed PBMCs. This TCR came from a human donor in good health. The sequenced material came from Tregs from blood.

CDR3 amino acids: CASRGPRAGELFF. The CDR3 region has the DNA TGTGCCAGCAGGGGCCCCAGGGCCGGGGAGCTGTTTTTT. The rearrangement links TRBV2 to TRBJ2-2; TRBD1 might be the D (5 bases). The germline CDR1 and CDR2 sequences are SNHLY and FYNNEI. The CDR3 is made up of 13 amino acids. Trimming removed 6 bases at V and 6 bases at J, with 11 bases between.